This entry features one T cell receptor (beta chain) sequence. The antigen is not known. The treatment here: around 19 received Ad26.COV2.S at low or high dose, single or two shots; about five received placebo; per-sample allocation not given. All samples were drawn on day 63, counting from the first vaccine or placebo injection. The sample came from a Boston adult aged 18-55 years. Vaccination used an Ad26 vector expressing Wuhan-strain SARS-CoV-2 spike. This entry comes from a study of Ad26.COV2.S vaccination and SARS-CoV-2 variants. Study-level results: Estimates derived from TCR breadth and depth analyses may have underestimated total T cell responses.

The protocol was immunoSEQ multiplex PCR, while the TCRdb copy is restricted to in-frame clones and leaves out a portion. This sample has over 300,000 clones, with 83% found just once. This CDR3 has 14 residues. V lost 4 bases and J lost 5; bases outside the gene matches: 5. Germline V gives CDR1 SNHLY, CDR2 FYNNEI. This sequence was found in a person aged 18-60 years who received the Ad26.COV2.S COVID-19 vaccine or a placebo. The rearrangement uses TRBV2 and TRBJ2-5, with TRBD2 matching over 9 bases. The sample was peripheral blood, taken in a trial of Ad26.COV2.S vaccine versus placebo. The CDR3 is CASSVGLAAETQYF. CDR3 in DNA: TGTGCCAGCAGTGTGGGACTAGCTGCGGAGACCCAGTACTTC.